This paragraph reports one T cell receptor (beta chain). Profiling of TCR beta VDJ combinations and CDR3 sequences used genomic DNA as template. TCRdb passed the reads through MiXCR, listing each CDR3 protein once. The profile shows around 430,000 distinct CDR3 sequences, around 32% of them singletons. These data belong to a study of CD8+CD57+ T cells in acquired aplastic anemia. Before being chosen for sequencing, patients had shown CD8+CD57+ cell expansion by flow cytometry. The V and J ends lost 2 bases and 4 bases, in that order; junction bases with no gene match: 5. CDR3 length: 15 amino acids. Germline V CDR1 and CDR2: SNHLY, FYNNEI.

Sequenced sample: sorted CD4+, CD8+, or CD8+CD57+ T cells (not recorded which) from PBMCs. This receptor was identified in a human donor with aplastic anemia. The chain is built from TRBV2 and TRBJ1-1, with 9 bases that match TRBD1. CDR3 bases: TGTGCCAGCAGTGAAATTAGACAGGGGGGCACTGAAGCTTTCTTT. This sequence encodes CASSEIRQGGTEAFF.